Below are 19 T cell receptor beta chains sequenced from a single sample in a study of cytomegalovirus exposure and HLA in healthy donors. It was with 60 Vbeta and 13 Jbeta primers that the PCR ran. Profiling relied on immunoSEQ multiplex PCR, and the TCRdb table lists in-frame clones only, not all of them. The table lists approximately 150,000 clones. The sequencing sample was made of PBMCs. These TCRs come from a woman aged 50 to 60 in good health and CMV-seronegative.

The rearrangement links TRBV19 to TRBJ1-2, with D unresolved. The CDR3 sequence is 12 residues long. With 5 bases removed from V and 2 bases from J, the gap between germline ends came to 6 bases. CDR1 is LNHDA and CDR2 is SQIVND in the germline V gene (reference sequence). CDR3 DNA sequence: TGTGCCAGTAGTTCACAGAACTATGGCTACACCTTC. It translates to CASSSQNYGYTF.

The chain uses TRBV2 and TRBJ2-1; TRBD2 matches 14 bases. The V and J ends lost 6 bases and 8 bases, in that order; junction bases with no gene match: 6. The CDR3 covers 15 residues. Per the germline V gene, CDR1 is SNHLY and CDR2 is FYNNEI. For the CDR3, the DNA is TGTGCCAGCAGAGGGACTAGCGGGGGAAAGCATGAGCAGTTCTTC. This gives the protein CASRGTSGGKHEQFF.

This rearrangement joins TRBV5-8 to TRBJ1-4, with D unresolved. Germline V CDR1 and CDR2: SGHTS, YDEGEE. V lost 4 bases and J lost 0, with 7 bases in between. This CDR3 is 14 amino acids long. CDR3 nucleotide sequence: TGTGCCAGCAGCCTAGAAGCAACTAATGAAAAACTGTTTTTT. This gives the protein CASSLEATNEKLFF.

The chain couples TRBV5-4 to TRBJ2-2; D gene unclear. The CDR3 length is 16 residues. Trimming stripped 0 bases from V and 4 bases from J, with 13 bases between. Looked up from germline, CDR1 is SGHNT and CDR2 is YYREEE (reference sequence). The CDR3 is CASSLDGLPGTGELFF. The CDR3 DNA is TGTGCCAGCAGCTTGGACGGCCTCCCGGGCACCGGGGAGCTGTTTTTT. The complete variable domain, with remaining parts taken from reference TRBV5-4 and TRBJ2-2, reads ETGVTQSPTHLIKTRGQQVTLRCSSQSGHNTVSWYQQALGQGPQFIFQYYREEENGRGNFPPRFSGLQFPNYSSELNVNALELDDSALYLCASSLDGLPGTGELFFGEGSRLTVL.

The chain joins TRBV9 to TRBJ1-1; 8 nucleotides line up with TRBD1. Germline V gene data show CDR1 as SGDLS and CDR2 as YYNGEE. V lost 4 bases, J lost 10 bases, and 9 bases stayed unmatched. There are 13 residues in the CDR3. The CDR3 sequence: CASSPEVRGRAFF. The CDR3 DNA sequence: TGTGCCAGCAGCCCAGAGGTCAGGGGGCGAGCTTTCTTT.

J is TRBJ2-5 and V is TRBV5-4; 9 nucleotides match TRBD1. Per the germline V gene, CDR1 is SGHNT and CDR2 is YYREEE (reference sequence). CDR3 length equals 15 residues. V shed 4 bases, J shed 5 bases, and the junction held 9 bases outside the gene matches. The DNA for the CDR3 is TGTGCCAGCAGCCCGGGACAGGGTGAGTGGGAGACCCAGTACTTC. Translating gives CASSPGQGEWETQYF.

The genes are TRBV15 and TRBJ1-2; a possible D gene is TRBD1 (5 bases). The CDR3 contains 16 residues. The germline gives CDR1 LNHNV, CDR2 YYDKDF (reference sequence). Trimming left V 0 bases short and J 1 base short, with 12 bases between. CDR3 protein: CATSRDLGRNNYGYTF. In DNA form, the CDR3 reads TGTGCCACCAGCAGAGATCTGGGGCGGAATAACTATGGCTACACCTTC.

This chain links TRBV2 with TRBJ2-6; a weak D match, TRBD1 (6 bases). Trimming pared 9 bases from V and 3 bases from J, leaving 18 bases between. This CDR3 has 16 amino acids. Germline lookup yields CDR1 SNHLY and CDR2 FYNNEI. The CDR3 DNA sequence: TGTGCCAGTGCGAGGTCAGGGGCTCTTGGGGCCAACGTCCTGACTTTC. This codes for CASARSGALGANVLTF.

The chain carries TRBV5-1 and TRBJ2-7; D possibly corresponds to TRBD1 (6 bases). The CDR3 covers 14 residues. Trimming stripped 0 bases from V and 4 bases from J, with 11 bases between. Germline CDR1 SGHRS, CDR2 YFSETQ. In nucleotides, the CDR3 is TGCGCCAGCAGCTTGGCAGGGGACCGATACGAGCAGTACTTC. It codes for CASSLAGDRYEQYF.

The chain has TRBV28 and TRBJ2-3, with 7 bases matching TRBD1. CDR1 and CDR2 from the germline V gene are MDHEN and SYDVKM. The CDR3 is 15 residues long. Trimming cost V 3 bases and J 1 base; bases outside gene matches: 4. The CDR3: CASSFLGQGTDTQYF. For the CDR3, the DNA is TGTGCCAGCAGTTTTCTCGGACAGGGCACAGATACGCAGTATTTT.

The rearrangement joins TRBV11-2 to TRBJ2-7; D perhaps matches TRBD2 (6 bases). Germline values: CDR1 SGHAT, CDR2 FQNNGV. V was clipped by 5 bases and J by 4 bases, with 15 bases between them. The CDR3 contains 14 residues. The CDR3 coding sequence is TGTGCCAGCAGCCACCGGTCGGGAGTGTACGAGCAGTACTTC. Encoded protein: CASSHRSGVYEQYF. The whole variable domain, remainder taken from reference TRBV11-2 and TRBJ2-7, is EAGVAQSPRYKIIEKRQSVAFWCNPISGHATLYWYQQILGQGPKLLIQFQNNGVVDDSQLPKDRFSAERLKGVDSTLKIQPAKLEDSAVYLCASSHRSGVYEQYFGPGTRLTVT.

The chain couples TRBV4-1 to TRBJ2-1; 7 bases are a match to TRBD2. There are 17 residues in the CDR3. Germline CDR1 is MGHRA and CDR2 is YSYEKL. The V gene end was trimmed by 0 bases and the J gene end by 0 bases; junction bases not matched to a gene: 5. CDR3 loop: CASSQDVLAASYNEQFF. The CDR3 DNA reads as TGCGCCAGCAGCCAAGATGTTCTAGCGGCCTCCTACAATGAGCAGTTCTTC.

This chain connects TRBV6-5 to TRBJ1-5; D not certain. V gave up 5 bases and J gave up 2 bases, with 7 bases separating them. This CDR3 has 13 residues. CDR1 MNHEY and CDR2 SVGAGI come from the germline V gene. The CDR3 region has the DNA TGTGCCAGCAGTCTCTCTCGCAATCAGCCCCAGCATTTT. Protein product: CASSLSRNQPQHF.

The rearrangement uses TRBV5-1 and TRBJ2-3; no reliable D call. The CDR3 contains 10 residues. The germline CDR1 and CDR2 sequences are SGHRS and YFSETQ. Trimming removed 7 bases from V and 4 bases from J, with 4 bases in between. The DNA for the CDR3 is TGCGCCAGCCATTCAGATACGCAGTATTTT. Amino acid sequence: CASHSDTQYF.

This CDR3 reads CASSYIGGEQPQHF. DNA of the CDR3: TGTGCCAGCAGTTACATCGGGGGGGAACAGCCCCAGCATTTT. V and J are TRBV6-5 and TRBJ1-5; weak D call: TRBD1 (5 bases). V was shortened by 2 bases and J by 7 bases, with 12 bases between the two germline ends. This CDR3 is 14 amino acids long. CDR1 is MNHEY, CDR2 SVGAGI, per germline.

The CDR3 DNA is TGTGCCAGCAGCTCGACAGGGGGAGGAGAAAAACTGTTTTTT. Protein product: CASSSTGGGEKLFF. V usage is TRBV7-2 and J usage is TRBJ1-4; 9 nucleotides align to TRBD1. Germline V gene sequence: CDR1 SGHTA, CDR2 FQGNSA. V shed 4 bases and J 8 bases; nucleotides not matched to a gene: 5. This CDR3 is built from 14 residues.

The rearrangement joins TRBV7-2 to TRBJ2-1; tentative D call: TRBD2 (6 bases). CDR3 length: 15 amino acids. The germline V gene encodes CDR1 SGHTA and CDR2 FQGNSA. The V and J ends lost 0 bases and 9 bases respectively, with 15 bases between them. The CDR3 DNA follows: TGTGCCAGCAGCTTAGCGTTAGCGGCCCAAGGTGAGCAGTTCTTC. Its protein product is CASSLALAAQGEQFF.

The chain joins TRBV7-9 to TRBJ2-1; 9 nucleotides agree with TRBD2. Germline V gene sequence: CDR1 SEHNR, CDR2 FQNEAQ (reference sequence). CDR3 length: 15 residues. The trim removed 1 base at V and 9 bases at J, leaving 7 bases unmatched. This CDR3 is CASSLGLAEGGEQFF. CDR3 coding DNA: TGTGCCAGCAGCTTAGGACTAGCGGAGGGGGGTGAGCAGTTCTTC.

The CDR3 loop is CASSFGQGVEKLFF. The CDR3 region has the DNA TGTGCCAGCAGCTTCGGTCAGGGGGTTGAAAAACTGTTTTTT. The gene calls are TRBV7-9 and TRBJ1-4, with 7 bases that match TRBD1. The germline V gene encodes CDR1 SEHNR and CDR2 FQNEAQ (reference sequence). Losses at the gene ends were 3 bases for V and 7 bases for J; bases not matched to a gene: 5. This CDR3 has 14 residues.